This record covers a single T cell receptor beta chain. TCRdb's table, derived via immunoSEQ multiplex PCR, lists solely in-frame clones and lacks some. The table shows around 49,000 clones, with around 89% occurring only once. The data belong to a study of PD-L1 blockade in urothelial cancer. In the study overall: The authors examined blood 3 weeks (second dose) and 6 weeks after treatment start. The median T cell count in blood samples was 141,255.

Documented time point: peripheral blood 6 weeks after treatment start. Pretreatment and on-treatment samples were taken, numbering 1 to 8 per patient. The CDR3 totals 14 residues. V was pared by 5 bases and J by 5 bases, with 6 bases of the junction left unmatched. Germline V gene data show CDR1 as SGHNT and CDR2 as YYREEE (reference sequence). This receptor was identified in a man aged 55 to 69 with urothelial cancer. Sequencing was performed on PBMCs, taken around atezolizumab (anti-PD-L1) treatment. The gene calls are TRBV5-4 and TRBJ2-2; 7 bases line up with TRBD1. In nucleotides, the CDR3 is TGTGCCAGCAGTAGGGACAGACAAACCGGGGAGCTGTTTTTT. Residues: CASSRDRQTGELFF.